This T cell receptor (beta chain) came from a study of cytomegalovirus exposure and HLA in healthy donors. Study observations and caveats: TCR beta V- and J-gene trimming was later associated with a missense DCLRE1C variant.

There are a few counts of this clone. What it recognizes is unknown. Germline CDR1 and CDR2: SNHLY and FYNNEI. Unmatched junction bases numbered 6, after V lost 4 bases and J lost 2 bases. The CDR3 is 15 residues long. PCR involved 60 Vbeta and 13 Jbeta primers. The assay was immunoSEQ multiplex PCR, and TCRdb's table has in-frame clones only and misses some. The sample includes 180,000 or so clones, 78% of them seen just once. Sequenced sample: PBMCs. The chain is built from TRBV2 and TRBJ1-2; TRBD1 matches 8 bases. This TCR was sampled from a female donor in good health and CMV-seronegative. For the CDR3, the DNA is TGTGCCAGCAGTGCTGACAGGGGTGGAAACTATGGCTACACCTTC. Amino acid sequence: CASSADRGGNYGYTF.